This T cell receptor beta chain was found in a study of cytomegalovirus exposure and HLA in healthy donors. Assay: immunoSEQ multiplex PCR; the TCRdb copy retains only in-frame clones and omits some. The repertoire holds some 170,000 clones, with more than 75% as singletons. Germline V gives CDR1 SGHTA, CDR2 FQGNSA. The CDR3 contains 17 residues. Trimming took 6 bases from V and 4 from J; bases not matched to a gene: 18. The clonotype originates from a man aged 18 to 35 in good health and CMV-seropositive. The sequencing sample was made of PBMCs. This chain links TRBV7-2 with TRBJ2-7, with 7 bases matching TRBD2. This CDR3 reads CASSPISGTTNIYEQYF. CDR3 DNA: TGTGCCAGCAGTCCTATTTCCGGGACTACGAATATATACGAGCAGTACTTC.